Listed here are 27 T cell receptor beta chains from one sample, sequenced in a study of regulatory T cells. Primers: 52 TRBV forward and 13 TRBJ reverse. Sequencing used immunoSEQ multiplex PCR; TCRdb keeps in-frame clones, though not all of them. The data contain 4,500 to 7,000 clones, roughly four fifths of them seen just once; the ten biggest clones take up roughly 32%. Input material: CD8+ T cells sorted from blood. These receptors came from a child under 18 with CD3G deficiency.

The chain employs TRBV7-9 and TRBJ1-1; D is unresolved. The germline V gene has CDR1 SEHNR and CDR2 FQNEAQ (reference sequence). There are 17 residues in the CDR3. Trimming stripped 5 bases from V and 0 bases from J, with 19 bases between. For the CDR3, the DNA is TGTGCCAGCAGCCCACTGGGGAGGCGCCGAATGAACACTGAAGCTTTCTTT. This sequence encodes CASSPLGRRRMNTEAFF.

V and J are TRBV7-9 and TRBJ2-3; no clear D gene. V was shortened by 1 base and J by 6 bases, with 5 bases between the two germline ends. In germline, CDR1 is SEHNR, CDR2 FQNEAQ (reference sequence). CDR3 size: 12 residues. CDR3 DNA sequence: TGTGCCAGCAGCTTAGTATCCGATACGCAGTATTTT. It codes for CASSLVSDTQYF.

The rearrangement uses TRBV28 and TRBJ2-7, with D possibly being TRBD1 or TRBD2 (5 bases each). The CDR3 consists of 11 residues. The germline V and J ends were trimmed by 3 bases and 7 bases, with 7 bases remaining between them. Germline V lookup: CDR1 MDHEN, CDR2 SYDVKM. The DNA for the CDR3 is TGTGCCAGCAGTTTCTGGGGGGAGCAGTACTTC. It translates to CASSFWGEQYF.

V gene TRBV6-1 combines with J gene TRBJ1-1; D ambiguous. The germline V gene encodes CDR1 MNHNS and CDR2 SASEGT. This CDR3 is 13 amino acids long. V was pared by 0 bases and J by 6 bases, with 8 bases between. The CDR3 coding sequence is TGTGCCAGCAGTGAAGCGCCCCGAGCTGAAGCTTTCTTT. It translates to CASSEAPRAEAFF.

The rearrangement links TRBV7-6 to TRBJ2-1, with 10 bases that match TRBD2. With 3 bases clipped from V and 5 bases from J, the junction kept 7 bases outside the gene matches. Germline CDR1 is SGHVS and CDR2 is FNYEAQ. The CDR3 is 16 amino acids. The CDR3 spells CASSLLAGGKHNEQFF. Here the CDR3 DNA reads TGTGCCAGCAGCTTGTTAGCGGGAGGAAAACACAATGAGCAGTTCTTC.

This chain uses TRBV5-1 with TRBJ1-1, with D unresolved. This CDR3 comprises 13 residues. CDR1 SGHRS and CDR2 YFSETQ come from the germline V gene. Trimming left V 0 bases short and J 2 bases short, with 5 bases between. CDR3 sequence reads: CASSLGSNTEAFF. The DNA for the CDR3 is TGCGCCAGCAGCTTGGGCAGCAACACTGAAGCTTTCTTT.

The count of this clone is one. The gene calls are TRBV20-1 and TRBJ2-5; D is unclear. Between the trimmed V and J ends, which lost 6 bases and 5 bases, there was a span of 10 bases. The CDR3 consists of 11 residues. Germline-derived CDR1 and CDR2 are DFQATT and SNEGSKA (reference sequence). In nucleotides, the CDR3 is TGCAGTGCGAGGACGGAGGAGACCCAGTACTTC. As protein: CSARTEETQYF.

The CDR3 loop reads CASSLGQEYEQYF. CDR3 DNA sequence: TGCGCCAGCAGCTTGGGTCAGGAATACGAGCAGTACTTC. The J gene is TRBJ2-7, the V gene TRBV5-1; no clear D. Trimming took off 0 bases at V and 4 bases at J, with 8 bases between the two ends. The CDR3 length is 13 residues. Per germline, CDR1 SGHRS and CDR2 YFSETQ. The whole variable domain, remainder taken from reference TRBV5-1 and TRBJ2-7, is KAGVTQTPRYLIKTRGQQVTLSCSPISGHRSVSWYQQTPGQGLQFLFEYFSETQRNKGNFPGRFSGRQFSNSRSEMNVSTLELGDSALYLCASSLGQEYEQYFGPGTRLTVT.

The J gene is TRBJ1-4, the V gene TRBV19, with 9 bases lining up with TRBD1. The CDR3 runs 14 residues. Germline CDR1 LNHDA, CDR2 SQIVND (reference sequence). J lost 8 bases, V lost 6 bases, and 7 bases had no gene match. For the CDR3, the DNA is TGTGCCAGTAGCCCGGACAGGGGAGGAGAAAAACTGTTTTTT. Its translation: CASSPDRGGEKLFF.

In its sample, this clone was seen once. V and J are TRBV23-1 and TRBJ2-7; maybe TRBD2 (6 bases). TRBV23-1 falls under the ORF class, with uncertain function. Between the trimmed V and J ends, which lost 6 bases and 6 bases, there was a span of 12 bases. CDR3 length: 12 residues. In DNA, the CDR3 is TGCGCCAGCAGCCCGGACGGGGGCGAGCAGTACTTC. Amino acids: CASSPDGGEQYF.

V is TRBV4-1 and J is TRBJ2-1; D not certain. The CDR3 runs 13 residues. Trimming removed 0 bases from V and 9 bases from J, with 9 bases in between. Germline CDR1 MGHRA, CDR2 YSYEKL. The CDR3, as DNA: TGCGCCAGCAGCCAAGATCACAAACTTGAGCAGTTCTTC. It specifies CASSQDHKLEQFF.

The chain has TRBV5-1 and TRBJ2-1; 11 nucleotides line up with TRBD2. Germline V gene sequence: CDR1 SGHRS, CDR2 YFSETQ. Trimming removed 4 bases from V and 6 bases from J; junction bases left unmatched: 15. The CDR3 spans 18 residues. The CDR3, as DNA: TGCGCCAGCAGCCCGTGGACCCTACTAGCGGGAGAGGCCAATGAGCAGTTCTTC. As protein: CASSPWTLLAGEANEQFF.

This clone has just a few counts. This rearrangement joins TRBV19 to TRBJ1-2, with D uncertain. Germline-derived CDR1 and CDR2 are LNHDA and SQIVND (reference sequence). V lost 5 bases, J lost 8 bases, and 15 bases lay in between. This CDR3 is built from 13 residues. The CDR3 loop is CASSERGGLGYTF. For the CDR3, the DNA is TGTGCCAGTAGTGAGCGGGGAGGCTTGGGCTACACCTTC.

The rearrangement joins TRBV28 to TRBJ2-7; D is uncertain. V lost 4 bases to trimming and J lost 7 bases, with 14 bases between them. Germline V lookup: CDR1 MDHEN, CDR2 SYDVKM. This CDR3 has 13 amino acids. CDR3 nucleotides: TGTGCCAGCAGTTCCTGGAGCCGGGTGGAGCAGTACTTC. Translating it yields CASSSWSRVEQYF.

This clone was counted a single time. The rearrangement links TRBV28 to TRBJ2-2; no reliable D call. Germline loops: CDR1 MDHEN, CDR2 SYDVKM. This CDR3 comprises 14 residues. Trimming pared 3 bases from V and 4 bases from J, leaving 9 bases between. CDR3 in amino acids: CASSFVGTTGELFF. The CDR3 DNA sequence: TGTGCCAGCAGTTTTGTGGGAACCACCGGGGAGCTGTTTTTT.

V usage is TRBV28 and J usage is TRBJ1-5, with TRBD1 identical over 7 bases. This CDR3 has 15 amino acids. The junction had 13 bases not matched to a gene; V was cut back by 10 bases and J by 4 bases. The germline V gene has CDR1 MDHEN and CDR2 SYDVKM. Here the CDR3 reads CATKVGGGQNQPQHF. The CDR3 DNA reads TGTGCCACCAAGGTTGGAGGGGGCCAAAATCAGCCCCAGCATTTT. The variable domain in full, with the rest retrieved from reference TRBV28 and TRBJ1-5, is DVKVTQSSRYLVKRTGEKVFLECVQDMDHENMFWYRQDPGLGLRLIYFSYDVKMKEKGDIPEGYSVSREKKERFSLILESASTNQTSMYLCATKVGGGQNQPQHFGDGTRLSIL.

The V and J genes are TRBV11-2 and TRBJ2-7; D is ambiguous. The CDR3 is 15 amino acids. The V gene lost 5 bases and the J gene lost 0 bases, with 14 bases spanning the gap. Germline V gene lookup returns CDR1 SGHAT and CDR2 FQNNGV. This CDR3 is CASSKDIASSYEQYF. The CDR3 DNA is TGTGCCAGCAGCAAAGACATTGCGAGCTCCTACGAGCAGTACTTC.

The chain employs TRBV28 and TRBJ2-7, with 14 bases identical to TRBD2. The junction had 1 base not matched to a gene; V was cut back by 5 bases and J by 1 base. CDR3 size: 15 residues. Germline CDR1 is MDHEN and CDR2 is SYDVKM. As DNA, the CDR3 is TGTGCCAGCAGTGGGACTAGCGGGGGTTCCTACGAGCAGTACTTC. It is translated as CASSGTSGGSYEQYF.

J is TRBJ2-7 and V is TRBV11-2, with D possibly being TRBD2 (5 bases). Germline V lookup: CDR1 SGHAT, CDR2 FQNNGV. V was clipped by 4 bases and J by 5 bases, with 12 bases between them. The CDR3 is made up of 13 amino acids. CDR3 DNA sequence: TGTGCCAGCAGCTCCCCGGGGAACCACGAGCAGTACTTC. The encoded protein is CASSSPGNHEQYF.

The chain carries TRBV21-1 and TRBJ2-1; the table assigns TRBD2, which was not confirmed against the DNA. TRBV21-1 is a documented pseudogene. The CDR3 extends over 12 amino acids. The CDR3 is CASSMTSNEQFF. CDR3 DNA sequence: TGTGCCAGCAGCATGACTAGTAACGAGCAGTTCTTC.

The chain links TRBV27 to TRBJ1-1; no firm D call. The germline CDR1 and CDR2 sequences are MNHEY and SMNVEV (reference sequence). The CDR3 is made up of 15 amino acids. V gave up 5 bases and J gave up 1 base, with 14 bases separating them. The chain's CDR3 is CASSPAASPNTEAFF. The CDR3, as DNA: TGTGCCAGCAGTCCTGCGGCGAGCCCGAACACTGAAGCTTTCTTT.

This chain links TRBV28 with TRBJ2-7, with D hard to call. The V end lost 3 bases, the J end lost 9 bases, and 12 bases lay between the germline ends. CDR3 size: 12 residues. The germline CDR1 and CDR2 sequences are MDHEN and SYDVKM. CDR3: CASSLRMGVQYF. The CDR3, as DNA: TGTGCCAGCAGTTTGCGGATGGGCGTGCAGTACTTC.

This clone was observed a few times. This chain uses TRBV28 with TRBJ2-2; weak D call: TRBD2 (6 bases). Germline loops: CDR1 MDHEN, CDR2 SYDVKM. The CDR3 spans 15 residues. Between the trimmed V and J ends, which lost 0 bases and 5 bases, there was a span of 10 bases. The CDR3 region is CASSLWQGGTGELFF. Written as DNA, the CDR3 is TGTGCCAGCAGTTTATGGCAGGGAGGAACCGGGGAGCTGTTTTTT.

The genes are TRBV6-6 and TRBJ2-5, with 14 bases lining up with TRBD2. Germline values: CDR1 MNHNY, CDR2 SVGAGI (reference sequence). Unmatched junction bases numbered 3, after V lost 4 bases and J lost 5 bases. The length of the CDR3 is 15 residues. CDR3 nucleotides: TGTGCCAGCAGTTCCGGGACTAGCGGGGGTGAGACCCAGTACTTC. It yields the protein CASSSGTSGGETQYF.

This chain links TRBV5-1 with TRBJ2-7; D remains ambiguous. Trimming removed 0 bases from V and 3 bases from J, with 13 bases in between. Germline lookup yields CDR1 SGHRS and CDR2 YFSETQ. The CDR3 consists of 15 residues. For the CDR3, the DNA is TGCGCCAGCAGCTTGGGGTCAGGCGGCTACTACGAGCAGTACTTC. This encodes CASSLGSGGYYEQYF.

The rearrangement joins TRBV7-8 to TRBJ2-3; D is unclear. Germline V gene sequence: CDR1 SGHVS, CDR2 FQNEAQ. V was clipped by 4 bases and J by 6 bases, with 11 bases between them. The CDR3 is 13 residues long. CDR3 amino acids: CASSSKRQDTQYF. DNA for the CDR3: TGTGCCAGCAGCTCGAAGAGGCAGGATACGCAGTATTTT.

The chain employs TRBV10-2 and TRBJ2-3; TRBD2 matches at 9 bases. The CDR3 extends over 15 amino acids. From germline, CDR1 is WSHSY and CDR2 SAAADI. V lost 6 bases to trimming and J lost 3 bases; unmatched junction nucleotides: 7. This chain's CDR3 is CASSGTSLRTDTQYF. The CDR3 coding sequence is TGCGCCAGCAGCGGGACTAGCCTGAGGACAGATACGCAGTATTTT.